A selection of T cell receptor beta chains follows, all from one sample in a study of T cell responses to AZD1222 COVID-19 vaccine. Profiled with immunoSEQ multiplex PCR; TCRdb holds only in-frame clones, not every one. The data contain 100,000 to 150,000 clones, roughly 88% of them seen just once; the ten biggest clones take up 4.4%. The sample consisted of peripheral blood, taken on day 0 of MenACWY control vaccination. These receptors all stem from an adult in good health. Both conserved end residues are part of each CDR3. Fields, in order: V gene, J gene, CDR3 protein.

TRBV11-2	TRBJ1-1	CASSLGPTEAFF
TRBV4-3	TRBJ2-2	CASSQGDRGTGELFF
TRBV28	TRBJ1-5	CASRPGGQGNQPQHF
TRBV19	TRBJ2-7	CASSGLASGSYEQYF
TRBV29-1	TRBJ1-1	CSVAPRDITEAFF
TRBV7-2	TRBJ2-1	CASSSGSYNEQFF
TRBV5-6	TRBJ1-1	CASSPGGAGPGAFF
TRBV28	TRBJ2-3	CASFPRQGLRTDTQYF
TRBV28	TRBJ1-5	CASSSGHTTIPQHF
TRBV6-2/TRBV6-3	TRBJ2-2	CASSLLGENTGELFF
TRBV28	TRBJ2-1	CASSLERFVYEQFF